This T cell receptor (beta chain) was retrieved from a study of Ad26.COV2.S vaccination and SARS-CoV-2 variants. This CDR3 is built from 13 residues. Per the germline V gene, CDR1 is SGHAT and CDR2 is FQNNGV. With 9 bases clipped from V and 5 bases from J, the junction kept 4 bases outside the gene matches. Treatment specified: around 19 received Ad26.COV2.S at low or high dose, single or two shots; 5 received placebo; per-sample allocation not given. Sampling happened 63 days after the first vaccine or placebo injection. Using immunoSEQ multiplex PCR, the repertoire was profiled, and TCRdb retains in-frame clones only, with some absent. The sample has 300,000 to 400,000 clones; almost 90% are singletons.

The V and J genes are TRBV11-2 and TRBJ1-6; 7 bases line up with TRBD1. The sample was peripheral blood, taken in a trial of Ad26.COV2.S vaccine versus placebo. The source is a person aged 18-60 years who received the Ad26.COV2.S COVID-19 vaccine or a placebo. The CDR3 DNA reads as TGTGCCAGTCGGGGACAGCATAATTCACCCCTCCACTTT. Protein product: CASRGQHNSPLHF.